This entry concerns a single TCR beta chain. These data are taken from a study of cytomegalovirus exposure and HLA in healthy donors. Sequenced by immunoSEQ multiplex PCR; TCRdb stores in-frame clones only, minus some. Among 200,000 or so clones, 84% were seen once, and the ten largest hold roughly 7.5%. Germline-derived CDR1 and CDR2 are KGHSH and LQKENI. J gave up 3 bases and V 3 bases, and 9 bases lay outside the gene matches. The CDR3 contains 17 residues. The chain has TRBV18 and TRBJ2-3; 10 bases are shared with TRBD2. Sample: PBMCs. This sequence originates from a man aged 18-30 years in good health and CMV-seropositive. DNA of the CDR3: TGTGCCAGCTCACCCTCCCCTCTAGCGGGAGCGACAGATACGCAGTATTTT. It translates to CASSPSPLAGATDTQYF.